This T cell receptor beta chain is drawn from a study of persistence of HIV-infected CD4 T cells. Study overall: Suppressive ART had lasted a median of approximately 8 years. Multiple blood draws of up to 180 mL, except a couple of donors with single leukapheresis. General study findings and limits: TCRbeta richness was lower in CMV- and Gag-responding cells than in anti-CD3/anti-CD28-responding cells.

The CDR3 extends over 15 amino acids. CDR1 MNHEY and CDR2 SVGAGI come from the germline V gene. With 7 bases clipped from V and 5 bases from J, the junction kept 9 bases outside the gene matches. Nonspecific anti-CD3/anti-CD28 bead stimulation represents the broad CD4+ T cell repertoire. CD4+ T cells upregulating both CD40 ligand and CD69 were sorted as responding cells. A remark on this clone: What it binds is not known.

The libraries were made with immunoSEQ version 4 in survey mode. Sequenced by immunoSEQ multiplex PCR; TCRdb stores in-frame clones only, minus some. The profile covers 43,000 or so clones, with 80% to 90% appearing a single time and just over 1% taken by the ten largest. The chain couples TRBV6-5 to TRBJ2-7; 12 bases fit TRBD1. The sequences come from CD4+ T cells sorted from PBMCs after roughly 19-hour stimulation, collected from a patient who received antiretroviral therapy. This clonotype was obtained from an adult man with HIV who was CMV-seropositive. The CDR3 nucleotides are TGTGCCAGCACCCTGAGCGGGACAGGGGGCAACGAGCAGTACTTC. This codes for CASTLSGTGGNEQYF.